The table lists the clone carrying this TCR beta chain with many counts. The antigen is undetermined. This entry comes from a study of post-analysis software for immune sequencing data. Points from the study as a whole: Patients had higher frequencies than controls of roughly 5 TRBV segments, including TRBV5-6, TRBV5-1 and TRBV20-1. Strong co-clustering by F measure was evident for samples that had been prepared in the same batch.

The CDR3 covers 13 residues. The V and J ends lost 6 bases and 3 bases respectively, with 11 bases between them. Looked up from germline, CDR1 is SNHLY and CDR2 is FYNNEI. Presence of unique molecular identifiers characterized the TCR beta cDNA libraries. TCRdb re-called the PCR reads with MiXCR, one entry per CDR3 protein. The sample records approximately 160,000 distinct CDR3 sequences, 30% being singletons. The receptor was derived from a girl aged 5 to 17 with multiple sclerosis. Sequencing was carried out using blood. This rearrangement joins TRBV2 to TRBJ1-2; D is possibly TRBD1 (5 bases). CDR3 amino acids: CASRGDGHYGYTF. The CDR3 DNA is TGTGCCAGCAGGGGGGACGGCCACTATGGCTACACCTTC.